This entry lists 29 T cell receptor beta chains sequenced from one sample in a study of cytomegalovirus exposure and HLA in healthy donors (dated by TCRdb to the late 2010s). Library preparation was by the immunoSEQ multiplex PCR assay. For the multiplex PCR, a mixture combining 60 forward primers for TCR Vbeta segments and 13 reverse primers for TCR Jbeta segments was used. Imported from immuneACCESS, the table was reduced by TCRdb to in-frame sequences with V and J called. These copies leave out some clones; in studies compared against another copy, an unresolved V gene accounts for under half, and the cause of the remainder is not known. The sample table records about 140,000 clones; approximately 80% of these occur just once. The ten most abundant clones make up approximately 1.5% of the sample. Specimen: PBMCs. The source of these receptors is a man in his thirties or forties in good health and CMV-seropositive.

This chain joins TRBV29-1 and TRBJ2-6; 7 bases are shared with TRBD1. With 1 base clipped from V and 2 bases from J, the junction kept 11 bases outside the gene matches. The germline CDR1 and CDR2 sequences are SQVTM and ANQGSEA. The CDR3 length is 18 residues. This CDR3 reads CSVEVRQGAKAGANVLTF. In DNA form, the CDR3 reads TGCAGCGTTGAAGTTCGACAGGGTGCAAAAGCTGGGGCCAACGTCCTGACTTTC.

This chain links TRBV28 with TRBJ1-1, with a tentative D call TRBD1 (5 bases). With 4 bases removed from V and 4 bases from J, the gap between germline ends came to 10 bases. This CDR3 has 13 residues. Germline assignment: CDR1 MDHEN and CDR2 SYDVKM. As DNA, the CDR3 is TGTGCCAGCAGTTCAGGGAGGGGCACTGAAGCTTTCTTT. Translation gives CASSSGRGTEAFF.

This sequence joins TRBV10-1 and TRBJ2-3; 7 nucleotides line up with TRBD2. The germline V gene has CDR1 WNHNN and CDR2 SYGVQD (reference sequence). CDR3 length: 15 residues. V trimming: 3 bases; J trimming: 6 bases; junction bases outside the gene matches: 9. The CDR3 loop reads CASSDFTGGLDTQYF. For the CDR3, the DNA is TGCGCCAGCAGTGATTTTACCGGGGGGTTGGATACGCAGTATTTT.

The V call is TRBV11-3, the J call TRBJ1-1; D is undetermined. The CDR3 is 16 amino acids. Trimming cost V 1 base and J 3 bases, with 15 bases left between them. Germline assignment: CDR1 SGHNT and CDR2 YENEEA. The CDR3 nucleotides are TGTGCCAGCAGCTTAGGTGTCGGTATCGGTGACACTGAAGCTTTCTTT. Protein: CASSLGVGIGDTEAFF.

This clone showed up just a few times. The V and J genes are TRBV6-5 and TRBJ1-2, with 7 nucleotides matching TRBD1. The trim removed 6 bases at V and 0 bases at J, leaving 4 bases unmatched. The CDR3 totals 14 residues. Per germline, CDR1 MNHEY and CDR2 SVGAGI. CDR3 nucleotides: TGTGCCAGCAGGCGGGACAGAACTAACTATGGCTACACCTTC. Translation gives CASRRDRTNYGYTF.

The chain carries TRBV19 and TRBJ2-3; tentative D call: TRBD1 (6 bases). The V gene's germline CDR1 is LNHDA and CDR2 SQIVND (reference sequence). The V and J ends lost 7 bases and 3 bases respectively, with 11 bases between them. This CDR3 has 13 residues. The CDR3 DNA sequence: TGTGCCAGTACTGCAGGGGTGACAGATACGCAGTATTTT. Protein sequence: CASTAGVTDTQYF.

The V gene is TRBV28, the J gene TRBJ2-4; maybe TRBD2 (5 bases). Germline V gene data show CDR1 as MDHEN and CDR2 as SYDVKM. The ends were cut back, 2 bases at V and 3 bases at J, with 11 bases in the middle. This CDR3 has 15 amino acids. The DNA for the CDR3 is TGTGCCAGCAGTTTAGTCGGGGTAGGCAAAAACATTCAGTACTTC. Translated: CASSLVGVGKNIQYF. The full variable domain, with the rest looked up from reference TRBV28 and TRBJ2-4, is DVKVTQSSRYLVKRTGEKVFLECVQDMDHENMFWYRQDPGLGLRLIYFSYDVKMKEKGDIPEGYSVSREKKERFSLILESASTNQTSMYLCASSLVGVGKNIQYFGAGTRLSVL.

V is TRBV6-5 and J is TRBJ2-2, with 7 bases lining up with TRBD2. The ends lost 6 bases at V and 7 bases at J; junction bases unmatched: 5. Germline V lookup: CDR1 MNHEY, CDR2 SVGAGI. The CDR3 is 13 amino acids. The chain's CDR3 is CASREREGGELFF. The DNA of the CDR3 is TGTGCCAGCAGGGAAAGGGAGGGCGGGGAGCTGTTTTTT.

V and J are TRBV7-2 and TRBJ1-2; 9 bases align to TRBD1. J was trimmed by 6 bases and V by 4 bases; bases with no gene match: 6. The germline CDR1 and CDR2 sequences are SGHTA and FQGNSA. The CDR3 extends over 14 amino acids. CDR3 protein: CASSSKGTGHGYTF. The CDR3 DNA reads TGTGCCAGCAGCTCCAAAGGGACAGGGCATGGCTACACCTTC. The complete variable domain, with remaining parts taken from reference TRBV7-2 and TRBJ1-2, reads GAGVSQSPSNKVTEKGKDVELRCDPISGHTALYWYRQSLGQGLEFLIYFQGNSAPDKSGLPSDRFSAERTGGSVSTLTIQRTQQEDSAVYLCASSSKGTGHGYTFGSGTRLTVV.

This clone was found a few times. The gene calls are TRBV6-1 and TRBJ1-6; tentative D call: TRBD1 (5 bases). Germline V gene lookup returns CDR1 MNHNS and CDR2 SASEGT. V was shortened by 4 bases and J by 7 bases, with 17 bases between the two germline ends. The CDR3 loop spans 16 amino acids. Here the CDR3 DNA reads TGTGCCAGCAGTGTGCAATGGGACTCTGGAAATTCACCCCTCCACTTT. This translates into CASSVQWDSGNSPLHF.

As for this clone: The sample has other DNA sequences that encode this CDR3 too. V usage is TRBV5-8 and J usage is TRBJ2-7, with TRBD2 matching over 10 bases. In germline, CDR1 is SGHTS, CDR2 YDEGEE. The CDR3 length is 15 residues. The J segment lost 3 bases and the V segment lost 5 bases, leaving 8 bases of the junction unmatched. In DNA, the CDR3 is TGTGCCAGCAGTGACCTAGCGGGAGTCCGCTACGAGCAGTACTTC. It is translated as CASSDLAGVRYEQYF.

DNA for the CDR3: TGTGCCATCAGGGGTAGCGGGACTAGCACAGATACGCAGTATTTT. Its translation is CAIRGSGTSTDTQYF. This chain joins TRBV10-3 and TRBJ2-3; 8 positions match TRBD2. The V gene end was trimmed by 6 bases and the J gene end by 0 bases; junction bases not matched to a gene: 5. Germline CDR1 ENHRY, CDR2 SYGVKD. CDR3 size: 15 residues.

This chain links TRBV9 with TRBJ2-1; 7 nucleotides agree with TRBD2. Trimming cost V 0 bases and J 4 bases; bases outside gene matches: 4. Germline-derived CDR1 and CDR2 are SGDLS and YYNGEE. The CDR3 runs to 15 residues. DNA of the CDR3: TGTGCCAGCAGCGTAGAGCGGGACTTTTACAATGAGCAGTTCTTC. Protein: CASSVERDFYNEQFF.

V is TRBV18 and J is TRBJ2-5, with 7 bases matching TRBD1. The CDR3 is 14 amino acids. V was clipped by 6 bases and J by 6 bases; unmatched bases: 10. Looked up from germline, CDR1 is KGHSH and CDR2 is LQKENI. The CDR3 DNA reads as TGTGCCAGCTCGACAGGGCTGACCGGCCAGACCCAGTACTTC. This translates into CASSTGLTGQTQYF. The whole variable domain, filled in from reference TRBV18 and TRBJ2-5, reads NAGVMQNPRHLVRRRGQEARLRCSPMKGHSHVYWYRQLPEEGLKFMVYLQKENIIDESGMPKERFSAEFPKEGPSILRIQQVVRGDSAAYFCASSTGLTGQTQYFGPGTRLLVL.

The gene calls are TRBV9 and TRBJ2-2; D is possibly TRBD1 (6 bases). The germline V gene encodes CDR1 SGDLS and CDR2 YYNGEE. This CDR3 spans 18 amino acids. V lost 7 bases, J lost 3 bases, and 25 bases lay in between. The CDR3 region is CASSPPRFGGPHTGELFF. CDR3 sequence (DNA): TGTGCCAGCTCCCCCCCCCGGTTTGGGGGCCCTCACACCGGGGAGCTGTTTTTT.

This sequence joins TRBV27 and TRBJ2-1, with 10 bases matching TRBD1. The CDR3 contains 15 residues. The germline V gene encodes CDR1 MNHEY and CDR2 SMNVEV (reference sequence). V trimming: 3 bases; J trimming: 3 bases; junction bases outside the gene matches: 2. The CDR3 sequence: CASSLDRGDYNEQFF. CDR3 nucleotide sequence: TGTGCCAGCAGTTTGGACAGGGGGGACTACAATGAGCAGTTCTTC.

The chain recombines TRBV5-1 with TRBJ2-5, with TRBD1 matching over 8 bases. CDR1 is SGHRS, CDR2 YFSETQ, per germline. The CDR3 loop spans 15 amino acids. V dropped 2 bases and J dropped 5; count of bases not matched to a gene: 8. CDR3 DNA sequence: TGCGCCAGCAGCTTATCAGGGGGCGTTGAGGAGACCCAGTACTTC. Translated, it gives CASSLSGGVEETQYF.

The chain couples TRBV5-1 to TRBJ2-7, with TRBD1 identical over 7 bases. CDR3 length: 14 residues. Germline V gene lookup returns CDR1 SGHRS and CDR2 YFSETQ. The V and J ends lost 4 bases and 3 bases, in that order; junction bases with no gene match: 7. The CDR3 is CASSMRGTDYEQYF. The CDR3 DNA follows: TGCGCCAGCAGCATGAGAGGGACAGACTACGAGCAGTACTTC. Full variable domain (missing parts from reference TRBV5-1 and TRBJ2-7): KAGVTQTPRYLIKTRGQQVTLSCSPISGHRSVSWYQQTPGQGLQFLFEYFSETQRNKGNFPGRFSGRQFSNSRSEMNVSTLELGDSALYLCASSMRGTDYEQYFGPGTRLTVT.

V is TRBV19 and J is TRBJ1-5; D not certain. Germline V gene sequence: CDR1 LNHDA, CDR2 SQIVND (reference sequence). The CDR3 loop spans 14 amino acids. V was shortened by 4 bases and J by 5 bases, with 12 bases between the two germline ends. This chain's CDR3 is CASSNGRRDQPQHF. CDR3 sequence (DNA): TGTGCCAGTAGTAACGGTAGGAGGGATCAGCCCCAGCATTTT. Based on the CDR3 plus reference TRBV19 and TRBJ1-5, the full variable domain is DGGITQSPKYLFRKEGQNVTLSCEQNLNHDAMYWYRQDPGQGLRLIYYSQIVNDFQKGDIAEGYSVSREKKESFPLTVTSAQKNPTAFYLCASSNGRRDQPQHFGDGTRLSIL.

The chain joins TRBV28 to TRBJ2-2; 10 nucleotides line up with TRBD1. This CDR3 contains 15 residues. The germline CDR1 and CDR2 sequences are MDHEN and SYDVKM. The ends lost 6 bases at V and 4 bases at J; junction bases unmatched: 5. For the CDR3, the DNA is TGTGCCAGCAGGACTGACAGGGGGCGCACCGGGGAGCTGTTTTTT. Its translation: CASRTDRGRTGELFF.

The chain uses TRBV6-5 and TRBJ2-7, with a tentative D call TRBD2 (7 bases). This CDR3 spans 14 amino acids. Germline V gene data show CDR1 as MNHEY and CDR2 as SVGAGI. V shed 5 bases and J shed 4 bases, with 15 bases lying between them. CDR3 in DNA: TGTGCCAGCAGTCACCCGGGGGGCGGTTACGAGCAGTACTTC. This sequence encodes CASSHPGGGYEQYF.

The chain employs TRBV5-6 and TRBJ2-5, with TRBD1 matching over 7 bases. This CDR3 region has 13 residues. The V gene end was trimmed by 4 bases and the J gene end by 4 bases; junction bases not matched to a gene: 4. From germline, CDR1 is SGHDT and CDR2 YYEEEE. The CDR3 region is CASSIQGRETQYF. The CDR3 region has the DNA TGTGCCAGCAGCATACAGGGGCGAGAGACCCAGTACTTC.

The J gene is TRBJ2-3, the V gene TRBV6-5; perhaps TRBD2 as D (6 bases). Trimming pared 2 bases from V and 5 bases from J, leaving 8 bases between. This CDR3 has 13 amino acids. The V gene's germline CDR1 is MNHEY and CDR2 SVGAGI. In DNA form, the CDR3 reads TGTGCCAGCAGTTACGCGGGGATAGATACGCAGTATTTT. Its protein is CASSYAGIDTQYF.

As DNA, the CDR3 is TGTGCCAGCACCCTAGGGGGTGGTGGGGGCGAGCAGTACTTC. Protein: CASTLGGGGGEQYF. The chain joins TRBV28 to TRBJ2-7; a weak D match, TRBD1 (6 bases). The CDR3 has 14 residues. Trimming took off 7 bases at V and 6 bases at J, with 19 bases between the two ends. CDR1 and CDR2 (germline): MDHEN, SYDVKM.

The chain uses TRBV6-1 and TRBJ2-7; no firm D call. The germline V gene has CDR1 MNHNS and CDR2 SASEGT. The ends were cut back, 3 bases at V and 0 bases at J, with 3 bases in the middle. This CDR3 comprises 12 residues. The CDR3 loop reads CASSDSSYEQYF. CDR3 in DNA: TGTGCCAGCAGTGACAGCTCCTACGAGCAGTACTTC.

The rearrangement links TRBV5-4 to TRBJ1-2; D uncertain. From germline, CDR1 is SGHNT and CDR2 YYREEE (reference sequence). The germline V and J ends were trimmed by 7 bases and 4 bases, with 17 bases remaining between them. The CDR3 length is 14 residues. CDR3 DNA: TGTGCCAGCTTGAGCTGGAGGATCGCCTATGGCTACACCTTC. Its protein is CASLSWRIAYGYTF.

This clone showed up just once. The chain combines TRBV19 with TRBJ2-4, with TRBD1 matching 9 bases. V was clipped by 3 bases and J by 2 bases; unmatched bases: 2. The germline V gene has CDR1 LNHDA and CDR2 SQIVND (reference sequence). The CDR3 covers 15 residues. CDR3 amino acids: CASSMTGGTKNIQYF. The CDR3 DNA reads TGTGCCAGTAGTATGACAGGGGGGACCAAAAACATTCAGTACTTC.

The chain uses TRBV4-1 and TRBJ1-1; 9 bases align to TRBD1. This CDR3 has 16 amino acids. Germline V gene data show CDR1 as MGHRA and CDR2 as YSYEKL. V lost 1 base to trimming and J lost 3 bases; unmatched junction nucleotides: 6. The CDR3 protein is CASSQAWTGDYTEAFF. In DNA, the CDR3 is TGCGCCAGCAGCCAAGCCTGGACAGGGGACTACACTGAAGCTTTCTTT.

The chain employs TRBV7-2 and TRBJ2-1; perhaps TRBD2 as D (6 bases). The CDR3 runs to 14 residues. Germline CDR1 and CDR2: SGHTA and FQGNSA. V shed 7 bases and J shed 7 bases, with 17 bases lying between them. The CDR3 loop is CASTRWGVSNEQFF. CDR3 sequence (DNA): TGTGCCAGCACCCGATGGGGGGTAAGTAATGAGCAGTTCTTC.